This T cell receptor beta chain was profiled in a study of PD-1 blockade in classical Hodgkin lymphoma. The table came from immunoSEQ multiplex PCR; TCRdb's copy has only in-frame clones and leaves some out. This table holds 40,000 to 55,000 clones, about 80% found once. This clone occurred a few times. Its antigen is undetermined. Time point indicated: cycle 4 day 1 (C4D1), after about 6 weeks of nivolumab. Every patient relapsed after autologous stem cell transplantation, and brentuximab vedotin exposure varied. Overall study findings and caveats: Although disease activity or prior therapy may be involved, causes of the repertoire differences remain undefined.

Germline values: CDR1 ENHRY, CDR2 SYGVKD. The CDR3 consists of 14 residues. V dropped 6 bases and J dropped 11 bases, with 22 bases sitting between them. The specimen was peripheral blood mononuclear cells (PBMCs), collected before the fourth cycle of nivolumab. The TCR comes from a human donor with classical Hodgkin lymphoma. The gene calls are TRBV10-3 and TRBJ1-1, with TRBD1 as a possible D gene (6 bases). CDR3 DNA sequence: TGTGCCATCAGCCCGACAGGTCTATCGTCGAGGGCTTTCTTT. Its translation: CAISPTGLSSRAFF.